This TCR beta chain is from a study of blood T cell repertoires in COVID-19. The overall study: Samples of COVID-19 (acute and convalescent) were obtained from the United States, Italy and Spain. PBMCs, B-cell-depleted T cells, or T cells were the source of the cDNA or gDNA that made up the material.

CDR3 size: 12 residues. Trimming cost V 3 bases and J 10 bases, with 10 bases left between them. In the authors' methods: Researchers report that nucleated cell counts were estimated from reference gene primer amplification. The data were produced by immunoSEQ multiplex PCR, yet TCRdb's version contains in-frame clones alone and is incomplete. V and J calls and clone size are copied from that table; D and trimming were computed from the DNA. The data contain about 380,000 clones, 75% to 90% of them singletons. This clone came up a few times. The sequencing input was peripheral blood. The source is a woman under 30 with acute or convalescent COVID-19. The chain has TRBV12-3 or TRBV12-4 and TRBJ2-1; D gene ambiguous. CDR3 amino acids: CASSFFRVEQFF. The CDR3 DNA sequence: TGTGCCAGCAGTTTCTTCCGGGTGGAGCAGTTCTTC.